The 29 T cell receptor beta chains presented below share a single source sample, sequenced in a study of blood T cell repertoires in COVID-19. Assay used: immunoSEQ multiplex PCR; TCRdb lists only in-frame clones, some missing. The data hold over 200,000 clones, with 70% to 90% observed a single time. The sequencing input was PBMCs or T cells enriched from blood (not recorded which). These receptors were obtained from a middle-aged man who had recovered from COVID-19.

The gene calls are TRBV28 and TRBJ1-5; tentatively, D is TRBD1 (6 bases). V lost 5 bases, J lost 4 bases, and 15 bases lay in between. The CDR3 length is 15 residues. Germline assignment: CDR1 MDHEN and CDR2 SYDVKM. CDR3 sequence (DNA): TGTGCCAGCAGTATACAAGGGGGAGCGAATCAGCCCCAGCATTTT. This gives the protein CASSIQGGANQPQHF. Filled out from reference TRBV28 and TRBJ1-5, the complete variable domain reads DVKVTQSSRYLVKRTGEKVFLECVQDMDHENMFWYRQDPGLGLRLIYFSYDVKMKEKGDIPEGYSVSREKKERFSLILESASTNQTSMYLCASSIQGGANQPQHFGDGTRLSIL.

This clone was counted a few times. The CDR3, as DNA: TGTGCCAGCATTCCGGCGGGGCGGGAAGGATATGGCTACACCTTC. This translates into CASIPAGREGYGYTF. The J gene is TRBJ1-2, the V gene TRBV6-5; possibly TRBD1 for D (5 bases). Trimming removed 7 bases at V and 5 bases at J, with 20 bases between. Germline V lookup: CDR1 MNHEY, CDR2 SVGAGI. The CDR3 contains 15 residues.

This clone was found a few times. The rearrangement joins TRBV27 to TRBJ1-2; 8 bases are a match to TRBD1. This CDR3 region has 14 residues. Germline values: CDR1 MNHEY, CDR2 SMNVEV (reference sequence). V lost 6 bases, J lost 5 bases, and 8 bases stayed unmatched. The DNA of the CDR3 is TGTGCCAGCAGAGGCAGGGGGCTCGGTTATGGCTACACCTTC. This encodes CASRGRGLGYGYTF.

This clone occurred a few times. CDR3 region: CASSLRSGTGGSPLHF. Written as DNA, the CDR3 is TGTGCCAGCAGCTTAAGATCGGGGACAGGGGGATCACCCCTCCACTTT. The chain employs TRBV7-9 and TRBJ1-6, with 11 bases matching TRBD1. The CDR3 contains 16 residues. CDR1 is SEHNR, CDR2 FQNEAQ, per germline (reference sequence). V dropped 2 bases and J dropped 10; count of bases not matched to a gene: 7.

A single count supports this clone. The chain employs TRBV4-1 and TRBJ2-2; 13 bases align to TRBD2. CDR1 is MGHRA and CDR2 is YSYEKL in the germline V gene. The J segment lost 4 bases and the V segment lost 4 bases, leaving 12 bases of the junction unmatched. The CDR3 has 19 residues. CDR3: CASSPLRGLAGRRTGELFF. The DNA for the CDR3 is TGCGCCAGCAGCCCTCTGAGGGGACTAGCGGGGAGACGCACCGGGGAGCTGTTTTTT.

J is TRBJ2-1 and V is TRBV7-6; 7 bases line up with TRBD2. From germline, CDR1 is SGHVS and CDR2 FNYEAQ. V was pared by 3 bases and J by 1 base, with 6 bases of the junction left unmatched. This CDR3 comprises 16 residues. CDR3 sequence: CASSLVGGGSYNEQFF. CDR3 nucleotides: TGTGCCAGCAGCTTGGTGGGGGGAGGGTCCTACAATGAGCAGTTCTTC.

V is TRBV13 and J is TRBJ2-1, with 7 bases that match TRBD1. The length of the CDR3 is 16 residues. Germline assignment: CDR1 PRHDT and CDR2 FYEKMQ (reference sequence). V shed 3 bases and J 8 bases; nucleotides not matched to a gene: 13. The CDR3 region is CASSFPTGNPLDEQFF. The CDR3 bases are TGTGCCAGCAGCTTTCCGACAGGGAACCCTTTGGATGAGCAGTTCTTC.

The CDR3 DNA reads as TGTGCCAGCAGCCGCAAGACAGGAGGTGGCTACACCTTC. The encoded protein is CASSRKTGGGYTF. The chain couples TRBV12-3 or TRBV12-4 to TRBJ1-2, with a tentative D call TRBD1 (6 bases). Trimming removed 6 bases from V and 7 bases from J, with 15 bases in between. The CDR3 covers 13 residues.

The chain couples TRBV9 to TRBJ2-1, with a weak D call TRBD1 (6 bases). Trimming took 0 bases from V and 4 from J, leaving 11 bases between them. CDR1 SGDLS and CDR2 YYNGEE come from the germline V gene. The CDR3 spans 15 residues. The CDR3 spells CASSVGAGVYNEQFF. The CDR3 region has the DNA TGTGCCAGCAGCGTAGGGGCAGGGGTTTACAATGAGCAGTTCTTC.

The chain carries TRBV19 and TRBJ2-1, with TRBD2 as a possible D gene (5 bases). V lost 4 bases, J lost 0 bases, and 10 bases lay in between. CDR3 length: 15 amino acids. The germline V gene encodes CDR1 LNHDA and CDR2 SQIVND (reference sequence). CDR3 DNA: TGTGCCAGTAGTAAGAGGGAGAGCTCCTACAATGAGCAGTTCTTC. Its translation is CASSKRESSYNEQFF.

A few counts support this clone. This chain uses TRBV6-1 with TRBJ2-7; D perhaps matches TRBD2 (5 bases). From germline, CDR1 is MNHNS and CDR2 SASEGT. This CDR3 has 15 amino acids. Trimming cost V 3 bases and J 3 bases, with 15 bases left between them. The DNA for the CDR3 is TGTGCCAGCAGTGAGCTGCCGGGATTAGTCTACGAGCAGTACTTC. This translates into CASSELPGLVYEQYF.

The CDR3 nucleotides read TGTGCCAGCAGTACTCACAGGGAACAGCCCCAGCATTTT. It yields the protein CASSTHREQPQHF. The chain carries TRBV2 and TRBJ1-5; D might be TRBD1 (6 bases). The V end lost 5 bases, the J end lost 7 bases, and 12 bases lay between the germline ends. This CDR3 has 13 residues. From germline, CDR1 is SNHLY and CDR2 FYNNEI.

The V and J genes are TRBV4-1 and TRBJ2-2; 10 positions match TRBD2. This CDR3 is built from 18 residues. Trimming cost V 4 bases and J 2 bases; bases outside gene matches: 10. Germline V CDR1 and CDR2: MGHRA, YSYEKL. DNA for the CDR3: TGCGCCAGCAGCCCCAGGGCGGCTAGCGGGGGCAACACCGGGGAGCTGTTTTTT. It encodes CASSPRAASGGNTGELFF.

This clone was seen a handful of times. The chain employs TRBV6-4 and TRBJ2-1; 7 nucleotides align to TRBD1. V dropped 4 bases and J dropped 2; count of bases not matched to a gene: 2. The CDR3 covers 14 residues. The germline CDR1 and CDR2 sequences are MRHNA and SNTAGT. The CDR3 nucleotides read TGTGCCAGCAGTGCAACAGGGGCCTACAATGAGCAGTTCTTC. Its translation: CASSATGAYNEQFF.

For the CDR3, the DNA is TGTGCCAGCAGACTTGACAGGGCCTATAGCAATCAGCCCCAGCATTTT. Translated, it gives CASRLDRAYSNQPQHF. V usage is TRBV2 and J usage is TRBJ1-5, with TRBD1 identical over 7 bases. Trimming took 6 bases from V and 0 from J; bases not matched to a gene: 8. The CDR3 is 16 amino acids. Per germline, CDR1 SNHLY and CDR2 FYNNEI.

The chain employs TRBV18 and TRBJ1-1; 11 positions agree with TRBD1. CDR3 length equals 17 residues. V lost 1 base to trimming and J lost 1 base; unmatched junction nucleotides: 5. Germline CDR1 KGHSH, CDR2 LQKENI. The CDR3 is CASSPRTGGVGNTEAFF. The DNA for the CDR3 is TGTGCCAGCTCACCACGGACAGGGGGCGTTGGGAACACTGAAGCTTTCTTT.

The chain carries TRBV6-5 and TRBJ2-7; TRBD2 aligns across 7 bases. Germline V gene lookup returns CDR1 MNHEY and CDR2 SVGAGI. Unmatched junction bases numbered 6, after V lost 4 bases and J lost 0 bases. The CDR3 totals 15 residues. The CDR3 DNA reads TGTGCCAGCAGTTCGGGGGGAGTCGGCTCCTACGAGCAGTACTTC. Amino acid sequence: CASSSGGVGSYEQYF.

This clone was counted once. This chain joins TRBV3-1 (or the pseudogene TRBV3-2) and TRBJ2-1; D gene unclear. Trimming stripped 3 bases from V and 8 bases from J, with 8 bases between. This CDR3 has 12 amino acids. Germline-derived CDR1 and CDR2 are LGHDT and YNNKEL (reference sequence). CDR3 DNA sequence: TGTGCCAGCAGCCAGGGCATCCATGAGCAGTTCTTC. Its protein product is CASSQGIHEQFF.

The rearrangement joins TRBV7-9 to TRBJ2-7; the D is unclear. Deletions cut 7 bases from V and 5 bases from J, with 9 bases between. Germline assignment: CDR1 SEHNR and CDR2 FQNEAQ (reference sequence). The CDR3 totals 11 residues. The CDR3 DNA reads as TGTGCCAGCACTCCCCTCCACGAGCAGTACTTC. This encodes CASTPLHEQYF.

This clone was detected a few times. CDR3 amino acids: CATSSLGSGANVLTF. The DNA for the CDR3 is TGTGCCACCAGCTCACTAGGATCAGGGGCCAACGTCCTGACTTTC. The rearrangement uses TRBV15 and TRBJ2-6, with D perhaps TRBD2 (5 bases). Germline V gene sequence: CDR1 LNHNV, CDR2 YYDKDF (reference sequence). The CDR3 covers 15 residues. Trimming stripped 5 bases from V and 4 bases from J, with 12 bases between. Combining the CDR3 with reference TRBV15 and TRBJ2-6 gives the whole variable domain DAMVIQNPRYQVTQFGKPVTLSCSQTLNHNVMYWYQQKSSQAPKLLFHYYDKDFNNEADTPDNFQSRRPNTSFCFLDIRSPGLGDTAMYLCATSSLGSGANVLTFGAGSRLTVL.

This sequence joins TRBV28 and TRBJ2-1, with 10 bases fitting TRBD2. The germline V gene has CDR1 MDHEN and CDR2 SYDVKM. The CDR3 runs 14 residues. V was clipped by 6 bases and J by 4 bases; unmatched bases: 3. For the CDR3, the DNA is TGTGCCAGCAGCCGACTAGCGGGTTACAATGAGCAGTTCTTC. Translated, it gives CASSRLAGYNEQFF.

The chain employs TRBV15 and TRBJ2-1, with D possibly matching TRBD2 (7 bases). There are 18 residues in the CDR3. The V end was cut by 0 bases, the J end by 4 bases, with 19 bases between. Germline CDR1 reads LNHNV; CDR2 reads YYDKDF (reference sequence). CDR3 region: CATSREGASSGPYNEQFF. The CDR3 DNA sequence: TGTGCCACCAGCAGAGAGGGGGCTAGTAGCGGGCCTTACAATGAGCAGTTCTTC.

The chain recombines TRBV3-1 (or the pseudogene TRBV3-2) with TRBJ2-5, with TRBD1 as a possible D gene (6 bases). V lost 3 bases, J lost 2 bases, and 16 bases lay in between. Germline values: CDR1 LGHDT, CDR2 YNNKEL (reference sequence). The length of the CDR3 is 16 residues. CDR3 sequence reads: CASSQNLGHSQETQYF. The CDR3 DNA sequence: TGTGCCAGCAGCCAGAATCTGGGACACTCTCAAGAGACCCAGTACTTC.

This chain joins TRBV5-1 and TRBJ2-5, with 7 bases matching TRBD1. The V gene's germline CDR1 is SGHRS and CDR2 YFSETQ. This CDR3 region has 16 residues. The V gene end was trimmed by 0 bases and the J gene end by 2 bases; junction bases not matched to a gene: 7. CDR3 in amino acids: CASSLVGTARQETQYF. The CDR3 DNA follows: TGCGCCAGCAGCTTGGTGGGGACAGCGCGTCAAGAGACCCAGTACTTC.

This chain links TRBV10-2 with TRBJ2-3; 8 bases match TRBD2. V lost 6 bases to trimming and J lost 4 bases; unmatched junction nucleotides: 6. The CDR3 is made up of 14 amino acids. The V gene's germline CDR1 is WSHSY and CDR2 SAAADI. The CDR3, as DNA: TGCGCCAGCAGCACTAGCGGCGCACCAGATACGCAGTATTTT. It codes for CASSTSGAPDTQYF.

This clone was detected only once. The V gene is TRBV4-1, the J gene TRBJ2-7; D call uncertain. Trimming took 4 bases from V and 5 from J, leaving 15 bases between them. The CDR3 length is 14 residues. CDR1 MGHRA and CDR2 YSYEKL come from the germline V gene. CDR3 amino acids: CASSLPPRGNEQYF. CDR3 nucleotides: TGCGCCAGCAGCCTCCCACCTAGAGGTAACGAGCAGTACTTC.

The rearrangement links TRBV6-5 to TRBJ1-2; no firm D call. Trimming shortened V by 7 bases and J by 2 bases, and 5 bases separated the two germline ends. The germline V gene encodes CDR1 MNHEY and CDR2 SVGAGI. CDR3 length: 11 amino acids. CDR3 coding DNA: TGTGCCAGCAACCTAAACTATGGCTACACCTTC. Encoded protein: CASNLNYGYTF.

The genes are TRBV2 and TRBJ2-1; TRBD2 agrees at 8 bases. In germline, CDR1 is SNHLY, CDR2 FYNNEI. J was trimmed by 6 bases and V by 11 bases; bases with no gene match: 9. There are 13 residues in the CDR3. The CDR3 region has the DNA TGTGCCGGGCGGGAGGTGTCGGGCAATGAGCAGTTCTTC. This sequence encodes CAGREVSGNEQFF.

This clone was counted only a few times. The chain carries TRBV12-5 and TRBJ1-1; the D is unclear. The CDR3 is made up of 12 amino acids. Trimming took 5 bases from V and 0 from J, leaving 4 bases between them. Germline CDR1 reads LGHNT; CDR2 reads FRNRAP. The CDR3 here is CASGKLNTEAFF. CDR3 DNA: TGTGCTAGTGGTAAGCTGAACACTGAAGCTTTCTTT.